These 15 T cell receptor beta chains originate from one sample sequenced in a study of neurological immune-mediated disorders. TCRdb re-derived calls from the 5' RACE reads in MiXCR, one entry per CDR3 protein. Among about 55,000 distinct CDR3 sequences listed, over 4% were seen once. Specimen: PBMCs. These receptors came from a man aged 50-59 years with multiple sclerosis.

There are many counts of this clonotype. The J gene is TRBJ2-3, the V gene TRBV15; D is ambiguous. The germline V gene encodes CDR1 LNHNV and CDR2 YYDKDF (reference sequence). V shed 1 base and J shed 7 bases, with 15 bases lying between them. The CDR3 extends over 15 amino acids. As DNA, the CDR3 is TGTGCCACCAGCAGAGGGGGTATAGAGGTTAATACGCAGTATTTT. It specifies CATSRGGIEVNTQYF.

This clonotype has just a few counts. The CDR3 nucleotides read TGCAGTGCTAGCCACGAAACGGGTAGCTCACCCCTCCACTTT. Translated, it gives CSASHETGSSPLHF. This chain connects TRBV20-1 to TRBJ1-6; D is uncertain. This CDR3 comprises 14 residues. The V end lost 3 bases, the J end lost 10 bases, and 16 bases lay between the germline ends. From germline, CDR1 is DFQATT and CDR2 SNEGSKA (reference sequence).

There are many counts of this clonotype. The CDR3 DNA sequence: TGTGCCAGCAGTCCCCAGCCAGATACGCAGTATTTT. Its protein is CASSPQPDTQYF. The rearrangement joins TRBV12-3 or TRBV12-4 to TRBJ2-3; D is uncertain. The CDR3 length is 12 residues. Trimming took off 5 bases at V and 4 bases at J, with 7 bases between the two ends.

This clonotype occurred many times. This chain connects TRBV6-2 or TRBV6-3 to TRBJ2-1; maybe TRBD2 (6 bases). Looked up from germline, CDR1 is MNHEY and CDR2 is SVGEGT. V dropped 2 bases and J dropped 0 bases, with 14 bases sitting between them. The CDR3 runs to 17 residues. CDR3 loop: CASSYPLMRGSYNEQFF. The CDR3 bases are TGTGCCAGCAGTTACCCTCTAATGCGGGGCTCCTACAATGAGCAGTTCTTC.

The chain combines TRBV20-1 with TRBJ2-7; D is possibly TRBD1 (6 bases). The CDR3 is made up of 15 amino acids. The ends were cut back, 0 bases at V and 3 bases at J, with 15 bases in the middle. CDR1 DFQATT and CDR2 SNEGSKA come from the germline V gene (reference sequence). The CDR3 nucleotides read TGCAGTGCTAGAGATGCGGCAGGGGTCTTCTACGAGCAGTACTTC. It is translated as CSARDAAGVFYEQYF.

This clonotype has only a few counts. The V and J genes are TRBV11-1 and TRBJ2-2; no firm D call. Trimming took 5 bases from V and 6 from J, leaving 7 bases between them. The length of the CDR3 is 12 residues. Germline CDR1 SGHAT, CDR2 FQDESV (reference sequence). CDR3 sequence: CASSALSGELFF. CDR3 nucleotide sequence: TGTGCCAGCAGCGCTCTTTCCGGGGAGCTGTTTTTT. The full variable domain, rest sourced from reference TRBV11-1 and TRBJ2-2, is EAEVAQSPRYKITEKSQAVAFWCDPISGHATLYWYRQILGQGPELLVQFQDESVVDDSQLPKDRFSAERLKGVDSTLKIQPAELGDSAMYLCASSALSGELFFGEGSRLTVL.

Ten or more counts support this clonotype. V gene TRBV4-1 combines with J gene TRBJ2-1; D might be TRBD2 (7 bases). The ends were cut back, 4 bases at V and 6 bases at J, with 16 bases in the middle. Germline CDR1 and CDR2: MGHRA and YSYEKL. The length of the CDR3 is 15 residues. The CDR3 loop is CASSPRGGSLNEQFF. In nucleotides, the CDR3 is TGCGCCAGCAGCCCTCGCGGGGGCTCCCTCAATGAGCAGTTCTTC.

This clonotype was recorded at least ten times. J is TRBJ2-5 and V is TRBV13; D could derive from TRBD1 or TRBD2 (5 bases each). This CDR3 spans 15 amino acids. Germline CDR1 and CDR2: PRHDT and FYEKMQ (reference sequence). The V end was cut by 5 bases, the J end by 0 bases, with 13 bases between. The CDR3, as DNA: TGTGCCAGCAGCCCAAGCGGACACGACCAAGAGACCCAGTACTTC. This gives the protein CASSPSGHDQETQYF. The whole variable domain, filled in from reference TRBV13 and TRBJ2-5, reads AAGVIQSPRHLIKEKRETATLKCYPIPRHDTVYWYQQGPGQDPQFLISFYEKMQSDKGSIPDRFSAQQFSDYHSELNMSSLELGDSALYFCASSPSGHDQETQYFGPGTRLLVL.

This clonotype was detected ten times or more. This sequence joins TRBV12-3 or TRBV12-4 and TRBJ2-7, with 9 bases lining up with TRBD1. CDR3 length equals 13 residues. Trimming cost V 9 bases and J 5 bases; bases outside gene matches: 8. CDR3 in DNA: TGTGCCAGTATAGGACAGGGGTCCCACGAGCAGTACTTC. Amino acid sequence: CASIGQGSHEQYF.

This clonotype turned up a few times. This rearrangement joins TRBV29-1 to TRBJ2-1; a weak D match, TRBD2 (5 bases). CDR3 length equals 15 residues. Germline assignment: CDR1 SQVTM and CDR2 ANQGSEA. Deletions cut 4 bases from V and 6 bases from J, with 19 bases between. This CDR3 is CSVVDSGKSGNEQFF. The CDR3 bases are TGCAGCGTTGTGGACTCTGGAAAATCGGGCAATGAGCAGTTCTTC.

This clonotype came up many times. The chain has TRBV28 and TRBJ1-2, with D perhaps TRBD1 (6 bases). Germline CDR1 and CDR2: MDHEN and SYDVKM. Trimming cost V 5 bases and J 1 base, with 11 bases left between them. The CDR3 length is 14 residues. The CDR3 DNA reads as TGTGCCAGCAGTCTGGAACAGGGTAACTATGGCTACACCTTC. As protein: CASSLEQGNYGYTF.

There are many counts of this clonotype. V gene TRBV6-2 or TRBV6-3 combines with J gene TRBJ2-3; 8 bases align to TRBD2. V lost 4 bases and J lost 0; bases outside the gene matches: 6. The CDR3 consists of 16 residues. Germline V gene lookup returns CDR1 MNHEY and CDR2 SVGEGT. In DNA form, the CDR3 reads TGTGCCAGCAGTTGGGGAACTAGCGGTAGCACAGATACGCAGTATTTT. Its protein is CASSWGTSGSTDTQYF.

In its sample, this clonotype was seen once. The chain uses TRBV20-1 and TRBJ2-2, with 14 bases aligning to TRBD2. CDR1 DFQATT and CDR2 SNEGSKA come from the germline V gene (reference sequence). The V gene end was trimmed by 2 bases and the J gene end by 9 bases; junction bases not matched to a gene: 14. The CDR3 contains 18 residues. The CDR3 spells CSARPRLAGGLSTWELFF. The DNA for the CDR3 is TGCAGTGCTAGACCCAGACTAGCGGGGGGGCTGTCGACCTGGGAGCTGTTTTTT.

This chain uses TRBV20-1 with TRBJ2-4; D could derive from TRBD1 or TRBD2 (6 bases each). V lost 6 bases and J 2 bases, leaving 11 bases between the germline ends. The length of the CDR3 is 13 residues. The germline V gene has CDR1 DFQATT and CDR2 SNEGSKA (reference sequence). The DNA for the CDR3 is TGCAGTGCAGAGGGGGGTTCCAAAAACATTCAGTACTTC. Its protein product is CSAEGGSKNIQYF.

This chain links TRBV7-6 with TRBJ2-2; weak D call: TRBD1 (5 bases). The CDR3 extends over 18 amino acids. Germline lookup yields CDR1 SGHVS and CDR2 FNYEAQ. V was trimmed by 1 base and J by 1 base, leaving 16 bases between them. Here the CDR3 reads CASSLVAFGRVNTGELFF. Here the CDR3 DNA reads TGTGCCAGCAGCTTAGTTGCGTTCGGCAGGGTGAACACCGGGGAGCTGTTTTTT.